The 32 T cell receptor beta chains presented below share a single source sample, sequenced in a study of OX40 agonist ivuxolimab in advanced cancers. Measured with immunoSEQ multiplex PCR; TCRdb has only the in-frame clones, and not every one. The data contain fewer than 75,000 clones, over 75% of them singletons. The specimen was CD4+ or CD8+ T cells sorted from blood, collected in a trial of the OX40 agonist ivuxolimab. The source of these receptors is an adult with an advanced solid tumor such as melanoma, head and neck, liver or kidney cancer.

The CDR3 DNA reads as TGTGCCAGTACCCCGCCGGGACAGTTTAATGAAAAACTGTTTTTT. Amino acid sequence: CASTPPGQFNEKLFF. The rearrangement links TRBV19 to TRBJ1-4; 7 nucleotides agree with TRBD1. This CDR3 region has 15 residues. V dropped 7 bases and J dropped 4; count of bases not matched to a gene: 9. Germline V gene data show CDR1 as LNHDA and CDR2 as SQIVND (reference sequence).

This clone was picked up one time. CDR3 region: CASTKGVLAGELFF. DNA for the CDR3: TGTGCCAGCACTAAGGGGGTTTTGGCCGGGGAGCTGTTTTTT. V gene TRBV6-5 combines with J gene TRBJ2-2; D may be TRBD1 (6 bases). Trimming removed 7 bases at V and 6 bases at J, with 15 bases between. The CDR3 is 14 residues long. The germline V gene encodes CDR1 MNHEY and CDR2 SVGAGI.

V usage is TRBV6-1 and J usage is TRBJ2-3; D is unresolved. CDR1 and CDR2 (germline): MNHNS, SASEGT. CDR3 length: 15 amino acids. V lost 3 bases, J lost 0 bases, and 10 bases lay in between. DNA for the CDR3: TGTGCCAGCAGTGATCGAGCGACTAGCACAGATACGCAGTATTTT. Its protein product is CASSDRATSTDTQYF.

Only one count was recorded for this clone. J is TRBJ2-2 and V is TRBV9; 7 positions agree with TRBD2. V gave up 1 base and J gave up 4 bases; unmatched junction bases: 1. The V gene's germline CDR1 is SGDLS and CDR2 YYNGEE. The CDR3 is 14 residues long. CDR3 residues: CASSVPGGTGELFF. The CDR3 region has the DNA TGTGCCAGCAGCGTACCGGGGGGCACCGGGGAGCTGTTTTTT.

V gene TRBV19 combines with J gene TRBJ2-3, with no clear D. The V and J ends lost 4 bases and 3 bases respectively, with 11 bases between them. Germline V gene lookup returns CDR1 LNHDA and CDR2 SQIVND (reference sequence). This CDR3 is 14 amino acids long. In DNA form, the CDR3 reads TGTGCCAGTAGTAATCGAAAAAATACAGATACGCAGTATTTT. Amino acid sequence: CASSNRKNTDTQYF.

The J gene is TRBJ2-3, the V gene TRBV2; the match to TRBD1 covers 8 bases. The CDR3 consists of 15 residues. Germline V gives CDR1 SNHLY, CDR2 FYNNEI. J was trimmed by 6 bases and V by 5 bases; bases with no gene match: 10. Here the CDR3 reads CASSSDRDRGDTQYF. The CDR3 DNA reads TGTGCCAGCAGTTCGGACAGGGATCGGGGGGATACGCAGTATTTT. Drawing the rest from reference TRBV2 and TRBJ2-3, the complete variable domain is EPEVTQTPSHQVTQMGQEVILRCVPISNHLYFYWYRQILGQKVEFLVSFYNNEISEKSEIFDDQFSVERPDGSNFTLKIRSTKLEDSAMYFCASSSDRDRGDTQYFGPGTRLTVL.

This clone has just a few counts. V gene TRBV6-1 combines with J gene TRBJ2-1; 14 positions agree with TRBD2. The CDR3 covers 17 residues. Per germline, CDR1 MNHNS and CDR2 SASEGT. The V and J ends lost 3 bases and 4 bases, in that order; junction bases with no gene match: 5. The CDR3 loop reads CASSDLTSGGAYNEQFF. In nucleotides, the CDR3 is TGTGCCAGCAGTGACTTGACTAGCGGGGGGGCATACAATGAGCAGTTCTTC.

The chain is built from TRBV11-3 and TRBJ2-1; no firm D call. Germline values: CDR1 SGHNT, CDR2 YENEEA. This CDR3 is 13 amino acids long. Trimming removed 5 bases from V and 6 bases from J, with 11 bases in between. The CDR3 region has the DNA TGTGCCAGCAGCCCCCGAGCCGGCAATGAGCAGTTCTTC. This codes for CASSPRAGNEQFF.

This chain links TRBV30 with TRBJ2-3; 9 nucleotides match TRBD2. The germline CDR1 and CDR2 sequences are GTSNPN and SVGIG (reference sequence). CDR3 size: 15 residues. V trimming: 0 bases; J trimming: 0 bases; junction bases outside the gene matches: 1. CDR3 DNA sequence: TGTGCCTGGAGTGTCGCGGGAGGGAGCACAGATACGCAGTATTTT. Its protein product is CAWSVAGGSTDTQYF.

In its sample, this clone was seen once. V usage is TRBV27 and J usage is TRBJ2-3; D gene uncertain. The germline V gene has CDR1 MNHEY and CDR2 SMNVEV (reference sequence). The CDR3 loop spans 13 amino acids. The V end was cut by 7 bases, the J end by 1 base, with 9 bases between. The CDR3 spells CASTPRGTDTQYF. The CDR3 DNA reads TGTGCCAGCACCCCTAGGGGCACAGATACGCAGTATTTT.

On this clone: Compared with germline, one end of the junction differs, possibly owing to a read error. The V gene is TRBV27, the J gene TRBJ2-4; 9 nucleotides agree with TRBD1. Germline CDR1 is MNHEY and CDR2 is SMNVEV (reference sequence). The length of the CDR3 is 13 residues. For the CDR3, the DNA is TGTGCCAGCAGTCTATACGGACAGGGGATCCTGAACTTC. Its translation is CASSLYGQGILNF.

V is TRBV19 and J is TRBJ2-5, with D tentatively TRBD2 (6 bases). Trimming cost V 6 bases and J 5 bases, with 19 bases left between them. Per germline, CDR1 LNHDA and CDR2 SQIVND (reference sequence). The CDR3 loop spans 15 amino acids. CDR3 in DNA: TGTGCCAGTAGCCCACGGGGGTGGACCCGGGAGACCCAGTACTTC. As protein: CASSPRGWTRETQYF.

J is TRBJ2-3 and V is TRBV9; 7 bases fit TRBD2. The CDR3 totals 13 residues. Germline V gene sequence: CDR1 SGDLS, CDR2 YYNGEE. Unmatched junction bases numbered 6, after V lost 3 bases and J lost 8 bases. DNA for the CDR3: TGTGCCAGCAGCGCCTGGGAGGGTGCTACGCAGTATTTT. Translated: CASSAWEGATQYF.

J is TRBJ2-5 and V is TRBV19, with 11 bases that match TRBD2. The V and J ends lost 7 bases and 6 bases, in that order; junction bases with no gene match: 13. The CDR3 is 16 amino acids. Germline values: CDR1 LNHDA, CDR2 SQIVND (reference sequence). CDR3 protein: CASMGDSGGAEKTQYF. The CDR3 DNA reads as TGTGCCAGTATGGGAGATAGCGGGGGGGCCGAAAAGACCCAGTACTTC. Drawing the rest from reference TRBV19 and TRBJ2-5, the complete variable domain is DGGITQSPKYLFRKEGQNVTLSCEQNLNHDAMYWYRQDPGQGLRLIYYSQIVNDFQKGDIAEGYSVSREKKESFPLTVTSAQKNPTAFYLCASMGDSGGAEKTQYFGPGTRLLVL.

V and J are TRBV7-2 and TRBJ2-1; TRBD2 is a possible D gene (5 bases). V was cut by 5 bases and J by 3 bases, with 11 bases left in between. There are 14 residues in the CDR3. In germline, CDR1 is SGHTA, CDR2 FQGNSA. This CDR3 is CASSTGVGYNEQFF. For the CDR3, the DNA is TGTGCCAGCAGCACCGGGGTGGGCTACAATGAGCAGTTCTTC. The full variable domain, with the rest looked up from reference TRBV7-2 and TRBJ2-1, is GAGVSQSPSNKVTEKGKDVELRCDPISGHTALYWYRQSLGQGLEFLIYFQGNSAPDKSGLPSDRFSAERTGGSVSTLTIQRTQQEDSAVYLCASSTGVGYNEQFFGPGTRLTVL.

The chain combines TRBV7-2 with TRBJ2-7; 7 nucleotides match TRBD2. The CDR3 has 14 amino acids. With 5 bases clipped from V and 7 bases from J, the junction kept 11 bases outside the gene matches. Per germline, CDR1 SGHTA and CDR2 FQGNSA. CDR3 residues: CASSRSGTSLEQYF. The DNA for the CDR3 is TGTGCCAGCAGCAGAAGCGGGACTTCCCTTGAGCAGTACTTC.

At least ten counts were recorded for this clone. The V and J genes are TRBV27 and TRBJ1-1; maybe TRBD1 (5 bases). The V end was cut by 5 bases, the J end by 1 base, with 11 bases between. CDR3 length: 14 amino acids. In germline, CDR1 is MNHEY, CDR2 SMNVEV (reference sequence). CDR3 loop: CASSLTVENTEAFF. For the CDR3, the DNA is TGTGCCAGCAGTCTGACAGTCGAGAACACTGAAGCTTTCTTT.

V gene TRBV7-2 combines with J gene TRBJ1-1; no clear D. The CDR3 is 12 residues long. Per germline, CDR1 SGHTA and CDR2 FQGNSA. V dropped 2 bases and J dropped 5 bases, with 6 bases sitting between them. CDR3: CASSLLGTEAFF. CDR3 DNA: TGTGCCAGCAGCTTACTGGGGACTGAAGCTTTCTTT.

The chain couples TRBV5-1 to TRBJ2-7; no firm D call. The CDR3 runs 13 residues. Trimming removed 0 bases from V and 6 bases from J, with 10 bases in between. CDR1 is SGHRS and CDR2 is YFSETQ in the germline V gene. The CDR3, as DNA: TGCGCCAGCAGCTTGGCGTGGGGATCCGAGCAGTACTTC. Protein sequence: CASSLAWGSEQYF.

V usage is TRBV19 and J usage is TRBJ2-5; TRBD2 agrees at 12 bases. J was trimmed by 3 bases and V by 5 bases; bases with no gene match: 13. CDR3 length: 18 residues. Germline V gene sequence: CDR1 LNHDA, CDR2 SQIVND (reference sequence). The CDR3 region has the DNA TGTGCCAGTAGTGTCCTCGCTAGCGGGGGGGCCAGTAAAGAGACCCAGTACTTC. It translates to CASSVLASGGASKETQYF.

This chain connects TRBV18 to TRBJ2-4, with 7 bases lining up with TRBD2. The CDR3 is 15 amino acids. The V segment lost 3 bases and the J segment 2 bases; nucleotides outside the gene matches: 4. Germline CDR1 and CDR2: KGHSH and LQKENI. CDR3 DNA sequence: TGTGCCAGCTCACCGATGGGGGGGTCCAAAAACATTCAGTACTTC. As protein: CASSPMGGSKNIQYF.

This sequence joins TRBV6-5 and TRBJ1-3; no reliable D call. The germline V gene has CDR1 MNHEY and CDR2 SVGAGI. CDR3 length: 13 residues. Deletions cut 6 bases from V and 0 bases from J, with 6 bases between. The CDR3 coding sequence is TGTGCCAGCAGGATGAGCTCTGGAAACACCATATATTTT. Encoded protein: CASRMSSGNTIYF.

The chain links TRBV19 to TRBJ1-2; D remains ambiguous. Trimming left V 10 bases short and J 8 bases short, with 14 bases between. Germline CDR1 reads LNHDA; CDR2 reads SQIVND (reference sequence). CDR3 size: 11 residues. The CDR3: CATKGGPGYTF. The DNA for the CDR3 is TGTGCCACAAAGGGAGGGCCAGGCTACACCTTC. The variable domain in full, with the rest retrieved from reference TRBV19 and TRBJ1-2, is DGGITQSPKYLFRKEGQNVTLSCEQNLNHDAMYWYRQDPGQGLRLIYYSQIVNDFQKGDIAEGYSVSREKKESFPLTVTSAQKNPTAFYLCATKGGPGYTFGSGTRLTVV.

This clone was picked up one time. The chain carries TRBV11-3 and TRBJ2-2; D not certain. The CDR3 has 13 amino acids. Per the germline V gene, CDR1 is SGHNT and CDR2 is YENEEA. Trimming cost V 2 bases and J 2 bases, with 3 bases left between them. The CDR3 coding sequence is TGTGCCAGCAGCTTATCCAACACCGGGGAGCTGTTTTTT. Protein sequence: CASSLSNTGELFF.

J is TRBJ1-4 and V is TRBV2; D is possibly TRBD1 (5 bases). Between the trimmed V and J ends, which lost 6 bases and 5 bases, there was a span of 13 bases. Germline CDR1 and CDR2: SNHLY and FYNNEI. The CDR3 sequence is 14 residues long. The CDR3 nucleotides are TGTGCCAGCAGCAGGTTCCAGGGAAATGAAAAACTGTTTTTT. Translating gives CASSRFQGNEKLFF.

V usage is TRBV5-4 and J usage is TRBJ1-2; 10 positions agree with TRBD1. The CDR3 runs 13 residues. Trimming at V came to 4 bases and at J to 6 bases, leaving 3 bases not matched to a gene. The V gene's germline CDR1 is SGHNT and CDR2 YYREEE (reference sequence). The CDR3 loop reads CASSLGQGDGYTF. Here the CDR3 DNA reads TGTGCCAGCAGCCTCGGACAGGGGGATGGCTACACCTTC.

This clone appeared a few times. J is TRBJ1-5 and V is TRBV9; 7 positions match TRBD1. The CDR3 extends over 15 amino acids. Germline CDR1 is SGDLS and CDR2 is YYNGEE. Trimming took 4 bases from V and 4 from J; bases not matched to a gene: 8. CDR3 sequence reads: CASSPRGGQNQPQHF. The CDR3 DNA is TGTGCCAGCAGCCCCCGCGGGGGACAGAATCAGCCCCAGCATTTT.

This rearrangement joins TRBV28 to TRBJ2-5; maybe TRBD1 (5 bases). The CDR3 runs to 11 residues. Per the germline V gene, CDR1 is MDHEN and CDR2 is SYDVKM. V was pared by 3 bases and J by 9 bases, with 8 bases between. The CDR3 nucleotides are TGTGCCAGCAGTTTGGAAGGGGCCCAGTACTTC. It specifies CASSLEGAQYF.

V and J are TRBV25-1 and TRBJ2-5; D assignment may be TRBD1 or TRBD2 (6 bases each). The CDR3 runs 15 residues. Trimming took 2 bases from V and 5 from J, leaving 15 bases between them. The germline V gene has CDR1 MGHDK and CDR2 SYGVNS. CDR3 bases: TGTGCCAGCAGTGAAGGTTATGGGGGGCAGGAGACCCAGTACTTC. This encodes CASSEGYGGQETQYF.

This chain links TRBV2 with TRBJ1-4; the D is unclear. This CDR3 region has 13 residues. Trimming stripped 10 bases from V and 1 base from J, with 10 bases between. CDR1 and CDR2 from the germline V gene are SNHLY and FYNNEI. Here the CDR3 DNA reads TGTGCCACTAAGCGCGGAACTAATGAAAAACTGTTTTTT. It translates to CATKRGTNEKLFF.

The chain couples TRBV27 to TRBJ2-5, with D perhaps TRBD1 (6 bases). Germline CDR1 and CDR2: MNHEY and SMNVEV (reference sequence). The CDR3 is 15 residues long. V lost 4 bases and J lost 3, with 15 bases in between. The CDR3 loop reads CASSSGQPGKETQYF. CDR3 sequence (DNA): TGTGCCAGCAGTTCTGGACAGCCGGGGAAAGAGACCCAGTACTTC.

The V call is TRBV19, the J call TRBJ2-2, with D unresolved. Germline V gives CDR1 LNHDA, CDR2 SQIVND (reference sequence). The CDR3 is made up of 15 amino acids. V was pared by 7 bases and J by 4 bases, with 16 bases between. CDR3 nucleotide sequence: TGTGCCAGTACCTTTAGTGTGGGAAGCACCGGGGAGCTGTTTTTT. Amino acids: CASTFSVGSTGELFF.